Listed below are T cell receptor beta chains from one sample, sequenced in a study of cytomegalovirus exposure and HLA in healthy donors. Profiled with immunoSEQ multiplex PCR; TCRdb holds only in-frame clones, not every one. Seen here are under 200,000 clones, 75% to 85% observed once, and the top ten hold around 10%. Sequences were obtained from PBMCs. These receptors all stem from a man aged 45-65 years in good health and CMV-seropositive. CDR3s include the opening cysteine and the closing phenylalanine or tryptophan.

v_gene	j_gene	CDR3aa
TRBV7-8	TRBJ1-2	CASSSDRGRVYGYTF
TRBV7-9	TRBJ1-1	CASSLGAIAEAFF
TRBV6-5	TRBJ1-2	CASSSDRQSRGYTF
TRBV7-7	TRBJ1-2	CASRSGTGHYGYTF
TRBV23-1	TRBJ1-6	CASSHGRVDSPLHF
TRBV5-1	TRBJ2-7	CASSLEASGGLEQYF
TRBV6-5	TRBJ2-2	CASSYSAGTGSGELFF
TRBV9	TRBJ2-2	CASSPRTGRTGELFF
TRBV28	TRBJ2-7	CASSLYRGAYEQYF
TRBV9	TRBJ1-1	CASSVASDTEAFF
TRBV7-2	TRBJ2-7	CASSPTSGAYEQYF
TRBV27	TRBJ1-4	CASSETGYSATNEKLFF
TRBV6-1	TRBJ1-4	CASSSGTGGEKLFF
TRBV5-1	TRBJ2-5	CASSLDLVQETQYF
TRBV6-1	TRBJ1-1	CASRGGGGIGSEAFF
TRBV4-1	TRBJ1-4	CASSQDGHVATNEKLFF
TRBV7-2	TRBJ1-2	CASSRGAGQGMYGYTF
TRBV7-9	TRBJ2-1	CASSLDIGPYNEQFF
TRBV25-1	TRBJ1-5	CASSVGQDSNQPQHF
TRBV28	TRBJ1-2	CASTLGGGYTF
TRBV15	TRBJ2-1	CATSGSGTRYNEQFF
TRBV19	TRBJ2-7	CASSTTGVPYEQYF
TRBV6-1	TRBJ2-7	CASRPGLATPEQYF
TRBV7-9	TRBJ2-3	CASSLQSTDTQYF
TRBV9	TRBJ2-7	CASSVKGASYEQYF
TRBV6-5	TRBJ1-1	CASSYYQGAETEAFF
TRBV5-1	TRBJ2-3	CASSLGTGLVTQYF
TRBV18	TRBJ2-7	CASSTGTARYEQYF
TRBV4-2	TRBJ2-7	CASSQRTSGYEQYF
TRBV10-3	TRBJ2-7	CAISLGGPVERISYEQYF
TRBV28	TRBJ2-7	CASSFRGGDLSYEQYF
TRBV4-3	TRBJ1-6	CASSQMLGANSPLHF
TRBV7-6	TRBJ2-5	CASSPGVPETQYF
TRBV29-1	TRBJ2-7	CSGDRLPYEQYF
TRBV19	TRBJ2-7	CASSGEGGIGEQYF
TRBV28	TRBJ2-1	CASSLPSDAYNEQFF
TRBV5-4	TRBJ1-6	CASSHALGDSPLHF
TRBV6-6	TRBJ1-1	CASSYLGQNTEAFF
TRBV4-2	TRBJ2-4	CASSPRAVAEILAKNIQYF
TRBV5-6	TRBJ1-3	CASSSLTENGNTIYF
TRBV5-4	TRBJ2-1	CASAPKNDNEQFF
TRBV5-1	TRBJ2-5	CASSPRTSGGQETQYF
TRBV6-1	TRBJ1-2	CASSELLNYGYTF
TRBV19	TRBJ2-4	CASSGLQGAKNIQYF
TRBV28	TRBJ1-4	CASSLPSATNEKLFF
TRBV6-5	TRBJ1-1	CASRTGQVGEYLLF
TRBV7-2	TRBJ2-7	CASSSSGVQYF
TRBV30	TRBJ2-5	CAWTEKDRGLKTQYF
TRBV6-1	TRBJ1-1	CASSELGTGDTEAFF
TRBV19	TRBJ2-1	CASSSGNYNEQFF
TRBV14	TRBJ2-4	CASSHTGTSGRPPRNSQYF